This T cell receptor (beta chain) came from a study of identical twins' blood T cells. For the study at large: Roughly 6 alpha and roughly six beta libraries together yielded tens of millions of reads. Study results and caveats: Twin repertoire similarity may partly reflect shared environment.

This CDR3 comprises 14 residues. The V gene's germline CDR1 is SNHLY and CDR2 FYNNEI. Trimming removed 3 bases from V and 7 bases from J, with 13 bases in between. From the 5' RACE reads, TCRdb called clonotypes with MiXCR, one entry per CDR3 protein. This sample has a few hundred thousand distinct CDR3 sequences, with roughly 30% found just once. In its sample, this clonotype was seen many times. Antigen unknown. The receptor comes from a woman between 18 and 50 years old in good health. The gene calls are TRBV2 and TRBJ1-5; D is perhaps TRBD1 (5 bases). Specimen: PBMCs. CDR3 coding DNA: TGTGCCAGCAGTGAGATGGGGGGGGACCAGCCCCAGCATTTT. Protein: CASSEMGGDQPQHF. The full variable domain, completed using reference TRBV2 and TRBJ1-5, is EPEVTQTPSHQVTQMGQEVILRCVPISNHLYFYWYRQILGQKVEFLVSFYNNEISEKSEIFDDQFSVERPDGSNFTLKIRSTKLEDSAMYFCASSEMGGDQPQHFGDGTRLSIL.